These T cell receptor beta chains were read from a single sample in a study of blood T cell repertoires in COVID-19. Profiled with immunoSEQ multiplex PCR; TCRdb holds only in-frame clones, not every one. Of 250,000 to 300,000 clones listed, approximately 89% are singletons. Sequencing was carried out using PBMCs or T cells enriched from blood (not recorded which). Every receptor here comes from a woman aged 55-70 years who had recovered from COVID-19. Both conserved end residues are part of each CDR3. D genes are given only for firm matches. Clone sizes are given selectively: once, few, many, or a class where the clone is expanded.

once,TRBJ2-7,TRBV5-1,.,TGCGCCAGCAGCTTGGCCCCAGTCCCGGGCGAGCAGTACTTC,CASSLAPVPGEQYF
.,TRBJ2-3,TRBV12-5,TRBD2,TGTGCTAGTGGTTTGGGGACGGGACTAGCGGGGGGGACTTGGAGCACAGATACGCAGTATTTT,CASGLGTGLAGGTWSTDTQYF
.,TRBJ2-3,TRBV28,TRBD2,TGTGCCAGCAGTTCCTTAGCGGGCCCTCGGGCAGATACGCAGTATTTT,CASSSLAGPRADTQYF
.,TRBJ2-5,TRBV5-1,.,TGCGCCAGCACCATTTCAGGGACAATTCAAGAGACCCAGTACTTC,CASTISGTIQETQYF
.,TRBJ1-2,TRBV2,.,TGTGCCAGCAGTGCGCCAGTCTATGGCTACACCTTC,CASSAPVYGYTF
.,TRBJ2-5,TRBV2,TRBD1,TGTGCCAGCAGCGATGGGACAGTCGGTGAAGAGACCCAGTACTTC,CASSDGTVGEETQYF
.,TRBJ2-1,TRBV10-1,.,TGCGCCAGCAGCCCCGCCGTGGGCCAACCAAGAAACAATGAGCAGTTCTTC,CASSPAVGQPRNNEQFF
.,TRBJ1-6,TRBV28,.,TGTGCCAGCAGGACTGGGGGGGGCTCCTATAATTCACCCCTCCACTTT,CASRTGGGSYNSPLHF
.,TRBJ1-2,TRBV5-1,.,TGCGCCAGCAGCTTGAGTGGTAGCCAGGGTCTCTATGGCTACACCTTC,CASSLSGSQGLYGYTF
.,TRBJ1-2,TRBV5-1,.,TGCGCCGGTGAGGTTATAGAGGGCCATGGCTACACCTTC,CAGEVIEGHGYTF
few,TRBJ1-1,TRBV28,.,TGTGCCAGCGGGCAAGGGGCGAAGACTGAAGCTTTCTTT,CASGQGAKTEAFF
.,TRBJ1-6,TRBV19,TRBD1,TGTGCCAGTAGTATAACAGGGGGTAATTCACCCCTCCACTTT,CASSITGGNSPLHF
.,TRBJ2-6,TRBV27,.,TGTGCCAGCAGTATCGGGAGCTCTGGGGCCAACGTCCTGACTTTC,CASSIGSSGANVLTF
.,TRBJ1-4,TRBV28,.,TGTGCCAGCGTTGAGTCTTCTAATGAAAAACTGTTTTTT,CASVESSNEKLFF
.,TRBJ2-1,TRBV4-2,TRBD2,TGTGCCAGCAGCCAAGGAACCTTAGCGGGAGGTTTCCACAATGAGCAGTTCTTC,CASSQGTLAGGFHNEQFF
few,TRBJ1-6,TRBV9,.,TGTGCCAGCAGCGTAGCCGGGGAACGAAATTCACCCCTCCACTTT,CASSVAGERNSPLHF
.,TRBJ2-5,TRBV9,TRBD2,TGTGCCAGCAGCATGGCGGGGGAAGAGACCCAGTACTTC,CASSMAGEETQYF
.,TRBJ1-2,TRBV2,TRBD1,TGTGCCAGCAGCCCCGGACAGGTAGATGGCTACACCTTC,CASSPGQVDGYTF
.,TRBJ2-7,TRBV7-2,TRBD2,TGTGCCAGCAGCTTAAGGCGGGGGGGACCCTACGAGCAGTACTTC,CASSLRRGGPYEQYF
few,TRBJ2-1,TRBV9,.,TGTGCCAGCAGCGTAGGGGGAGAGAATGAGCAGTTCTTC,CASSVGGENEQFF
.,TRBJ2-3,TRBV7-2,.,TGTGCCAGCCACATCGGGGGAACTACAGATACGCAGTATTTT,CASHIGGTTDTQYF
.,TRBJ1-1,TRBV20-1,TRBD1,TGCAGTGCTAGTCCCGGACGGGACAGGGGGTTTGAAGCTTTCTTT,CSASPGRDRGFEAFF
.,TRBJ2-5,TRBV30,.,TGTGCCTGGAGTGTACAGGCAGAGACCCAGTACTTC,CAWSVQAETQYF
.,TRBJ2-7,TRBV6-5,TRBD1,TGTGCCAGCAGGGGACAGGGACGCTACGAGCAGTACTTC,CASRGQGRYEQYF
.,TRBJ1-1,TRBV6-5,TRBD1,TGTGCCAGCAGACTCCGGGACAGGGCTTTTCAAGGAGCTTTCTTT,CASRLRDRAFQGAFF
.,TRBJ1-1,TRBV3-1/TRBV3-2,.,TGTGCCAGCAGCCAAGATTCAGGGAGGGGTAGGGACACTGAAGCTTTCTTT,CASSQDSGRGRDTEAFF
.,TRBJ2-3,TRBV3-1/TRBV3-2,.,TGTGCCAGCAGCCCGAAATCAGCGGGCATCAGCACAGATACGCAGTATTTT,CASSPKSAGISTDTQYF
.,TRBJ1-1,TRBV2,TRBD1,TGTGCCAGCAGCTACCCGACAGGGCGGAACACTGAAGCTTTCTTT,CASSYPTGRNTEAFF
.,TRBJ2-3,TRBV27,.,TGTGCCAGCAGTTTCTATCGGGTAGCCCGAGATACGCAGTATTTT,CASSFYRVARDTQYF
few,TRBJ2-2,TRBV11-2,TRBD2,TGTGCCAGCAGGAGGACTAGTTCCACCGGGGAGCTGTTTTTT,CASRRTSSTGELFF
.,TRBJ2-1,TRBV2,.,TGTGCCAGCAGTGTAGCCAGGTCCAATGAGCAGTTCTTC,CASSVARSNEQFF
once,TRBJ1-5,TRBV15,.,TGTGCCACCAGCGGCAGGCTTAATCAGCCCCAGCATTTT,CATSGRLNQPQHF
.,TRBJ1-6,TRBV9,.,TGTGCCAGCAGCGTAGGTTCAGGGAATTCACCCCTCCACTTT,CASSVGSGNSPLHF
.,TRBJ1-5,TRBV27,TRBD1,TGTGCCAGCAAGGGACAGCTCAATCAGCCCCAGCATTTT,CASKGQLNQPQHF
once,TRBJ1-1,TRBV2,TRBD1,TGTGCCAGCAACCTAAGCCCGACAGGGGACACTGAAGCTTTCTTT,CASNLSPTGDTEAFF
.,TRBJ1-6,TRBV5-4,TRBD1,TGTGCCAGCAGCTGGGACAGTGATAATTCACCCCTCCACTTT,CASSWDSDNSPLHF
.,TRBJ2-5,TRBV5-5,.,TGTGCCAGCACGGGTGGTGGACAAGAGACCCAGTACTTC,CASTGGGQETQYF
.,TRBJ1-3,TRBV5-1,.,TGCGCCAGCAGCCTTGAGGTGAGCTCTGGAAACACCATATATTTT,CASSLEVSSGNTIYF
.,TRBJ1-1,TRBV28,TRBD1,TGTGCCAGCAGTTCACCCGGGACAGATGAAGCTTTCTTT,CASSSPGTDEAFF
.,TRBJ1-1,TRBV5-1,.,TGCGCCAGCAGCTTGGTGCAGGGCAACACTGAAGCTTTCTTT,CASSLVQGNTEAFF
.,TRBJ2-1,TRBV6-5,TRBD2,TGTGCCAGCAGTTACGGGGGGGAGGCCCTCAATGAGCAGTTCTTC,CASSYGGEALNEQFF
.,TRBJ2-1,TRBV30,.,TGTGCCTGTGGCAGCGGGTTAGTAAATGAGCAGTTCTTC,CACGSGLVNEQFF
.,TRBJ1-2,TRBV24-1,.,TGTGCCACCAGTGGCGCTGCGACAGGATACCCTTATGGCTACACCTTC,CATSGAATGYPYGYTF
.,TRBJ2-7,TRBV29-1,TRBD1,TGCAGCGTTGGAGGGGACAGGGGGACCTACGAGCAGTACTTC,CSVGGDRGTYEQYF
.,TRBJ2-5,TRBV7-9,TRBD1,TGTGCCAGCAGCCCAGGACAGGGGAGGCAAGAGACCCAGTACTTC,CASSPGQGRQETQYF
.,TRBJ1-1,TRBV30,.,TGTGCCTGGAGTAGACAGTCGAACACTGAAGCTTTCTTT,CAWSRQSNTEAFF
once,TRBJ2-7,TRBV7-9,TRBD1,TGTGCCAGCAGCTCCGGACAGGTAGACCTCTACGAGCAGTACTTC,CASSSGQVDLYEQYF
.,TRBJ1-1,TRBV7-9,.,TGTGCCAGCAGCCCCCGGGGGATCATGAACACTGAAGCTTTCTTT,CASSPRGIMNTEAFF
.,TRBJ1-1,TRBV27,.,TGTGCCAGCAGTTTGAGCGGGAGGGGCACCACTGAAGCTTTCTTT,CASSLSGRGTTEAFF
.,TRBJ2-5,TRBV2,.,TGTGCCAGTCGCTATCAAGAGACCCAGTACTTC,CASRYQETQYF
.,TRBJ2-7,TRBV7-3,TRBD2,TGTGCCAGCAGCCTAGAGCGGGGGACCTACGAGCAGTACTTC,CASSLERGTYEQYF
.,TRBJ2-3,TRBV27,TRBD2,TGTGCCAGCAGTCCTAGCGGATTTAGCACAGATACGCAGTATTTT,CASSPSGFSTDTQYF